The 13 T cell receptor beta chains below were found in one sample sequenced in a study of blood T cell repertoires in COVID-19. Generated by immunoSEQ multiplex PCR, the TCRdb table keeps only in-frame clones and is missing some. The table shows around 340,000 clones, with approximately 86% occurring only once. The sequencing sample was made of peripheral blood. All receptors derive from a woman aged 55-75 years with COVID-19, enrolled during active disease.

This rearrangement joins TRBV9 to TRBJ1-2; 7 positions match TRBD1. CDR3 length: 13 residues. Unmatched junction bases numbered 10, after V lost 6 bases and J lost 8 bases. The germline V gene encodes CDR1 SGDLS and CDR2 YYNGEE. The CDR3 sequence is CASTGTDVFGYTF. The CDR3 bases are TGTGCCAGCACAGGGACAGACGTTTTCGGCTACACCTTC.

This clone was recorded once. The rearrangement links TRBV10-3 to TRBJ2-7, with TRBD1 identical over 7 bases. This CDR3 has 15 residues. Germline trimming cut 0 bases from V and 3 bases from J; bases unmatched to any gene: 5. Germline V gene sequence: CDR1 ENHRY, CDR2 SYGVKD. The DNA of the CDR3 is TGTGCCATCAGTGAGTCGAGAGGGACAGACTACGAGCAGTACTTC. Translation: CAISESRGTDYEQYF.

The chain recombines TRBV9 with TRBJ2-1; 10 nucleotides line up with TRBD2. After removal of 4 bases from V and 5 bases from J, the junction contained 12 bases not matched to a gene. Germline CDR1 reads SGDLS; CDR2 reads YYNGEE. This CDR3 has 17 amino acids. The CDR3 here is CASSSPGGTSVNNEQFF. As DNA, the CDR3 is TGTGCCAGCAGCTCCCCGGGGGGGACTAGCGTTAACAATGAGCAGTTCTTC.

The chain joins TRBV27 to TRBJ1-1; TRBD1 matches at 8 bases. The CDR3 has 14 residues. Germline V CDR1 and CDR2: MNHEY, SMNVEV (reference sequence). V was clipped by 3 bases and J by 7 bases; unmatched bases: 7. The CDR3 is CASSFGTGGNEAFF. The CDR3 nucleotides are TGTGCCAGCAGTTTTGGGACAGGTGGAAATGAAGCTTTCTTT.

This clone was detected once. V is TRBV2 and J is TRBJ2-2; TRBD1 is a possible D gene (7 bases). This CDR3 is 16 amino acids long. From germline, CDR1 is SNHLY and CDR2 FYNNEI. V lost 6 bases and J 0 bases, leaving 14 bases between the germline ends. CDR3 in amino acids: CASSPQGGSNTGELFF. CDR3 nucleotide sequence: TGTGCCAGCAGCCCGCAGGGGGGATCGAACACCGGGGAGCTGTTTTTT. Full variable domain (remainder filled in from reference TRBV2 and TRBJ2-2): EPEVTQTPSHQVTQMGQEVILRCVPISNHLYFYWYRQILGQKVEFLVSFYNNEISEKSEIFDDQFSVERPDGSNFTLKIRSTKLEDSAMYFCASSPQGGSNTGELFFGEGSRLTVL.

With regard to this clone: The sample has other DNA sequences that encode this CDR3 too. V is TRBV12-3 or TRBV12-4 and J is TRBJ2-3; D gene unclear. V was clipped by 6 bases and J by 2 bases, with 6 bases between them. This CDR3 is 12 amino acids long. The CDR3: CASSLSTDTQYF. CDR3 DNA: TGTGCCAGCAGCCTATCCACAGATACGCAGTATTTT.

The rearrangement links TRBV3-1 (or the pseudogene TRBV3-2) to TRBJ2-1; D is uncertain. This CDR3 contains 15 residues. The germline gives CDR1 LGHDT, CDR2 YNNKEL (reference sequence). V lost 3 bases and J 5 bases, leaving 14 bases between the germline ends. CDR3 nucleotide sequence: TGTGCCAGCAGCCAGCCGATCTCGAGGCACAATGAGCAGTTCTTC. Translating gives CASSQPISRHNEQFF.

The chain combines TRBV30 with TRBJ1-1, with unresolved D. From germline, CDR1 is GTSNPN and CDR2 SVGIG (reference sequence). This CDR3 is built from 12 residues. V shed 5 bases and J shed 0 bases, with 7 bases lying between them. The CDR3 sequence is CAWDSMNTEAFF. CDR3 nucleotides: TGTGCCTGGGATAGCATGAACACTGAAGCTTTCTTT.

The chain recombines TRBV5-1 with TRBJ1-5, with a possible D match to TRBD1 (6 bases). Per the germline V gene, CDR1 is SGHRS and CDR2 is YFSETQ. The CDR3 is 14 residues long. The V gene lost 4 bases and the J gene lost 7 bases, with 15 bases spanning the gap. CDR3 bases: TGCGCCAGCAGCGAAGGGGGGGCCCGGCAGCCCCAGCATTTT. Its protein is CASSEGGARQPQHF.

This rearrangement joins TRBV29-1 to TRBJ1-3, with unresolved D. Deletions cut 4 bases from V and 0 bases from J, with 7 bases between. This CDR3 has 13 amino acids. Germline-derived CDR1 and CDR2 are SQVTM and ANQGSEA. This CDR3 reads CSVARSSGNTIYF. The CDR3 nucleotides are TGCAGCGTTGCGAGGAGCTCTGGAAACACCATATATTTT.

This clone was seen once. V gene TRBV4-2 combines with J gene TRBJ1-1, with D tentatively TRBD1 (6 bases). Per the germline V gene, CDR1 is LGHNA and CDR2 is YNFKEQ. V was trimmed by 4 bases and J by 7 bases, leaving 13 bases between them. The CDR3 totals 13 residues. Here the CDR3 reads CASSLRGGGEAFF. The CDR3 DNA reads TGTGCCAGCAGCCTTAGAGGGGGGGGTGAAGCTTTCTTT.

V is TRBV4-1 and J is TRBJ1-1; D remains ambiguous. V was clipped by 2 bases and J by 4 bases, with 5 bases between them. Germline V lookup: CDR1 MGHRA, CDR2 YSYEKL. This CDR3 comprises 12 residues. CDR3: CASSQHSTEAFF. The CDR3, as DNA: TGCGCCAGCAGCCAACACTCCACTGAAGCTTTCTTT.

V usage is TRBV5-5 and J usage is TRBJ2-7; TRBD1 matches 9 bases. V was clipped by 4 bases and J by 2 bases; unmatched bases: 7. The CDR3 runs 15 residues. Germline-derived CDR1 and CDR2 are SGHKS and YYEKEE (reference sequence). The CDR3: CASSHRGPLTYEQYF. The CDR3 DNA reads as TGTGCCAGCAGCCACAGGGGGCCCCTCACCTACGAGCAGTACTTC.